This TCR beta chain was captured in a study of CD8 T cells in Susac syndrome. RNA, at about 0.5 to 1 ug, was reverse transcribed with random hexamers. The authors amplified TCR beta CDR3 across 54 Vbeta and 13 Jbeta using immunoSEQ multiplex PCR. TCRdb ran MiXCR on the immunoSEQ multiplex PCR reads and lists one entry per CDR3 protein. The sample yields around 300,000 distinct CDR3 sequences, about 90% seen once. The germline V gene encodes CDR1 MNHNS and CDR2 SASEGT. Unmatched junction bases numbered 3, after V lost 4 bases and J lost 2 bases. CDR3 size: 16 residues. Sequencing of TCR beta was performed on blood CD8+ and CD4+ T cells. Both CD4+ and CD8+ T cells were negatively isolated, and TEMRA cells underwent FACS enrichment.

Sequenced: CD4+ T cells from PBMCs. The TCR originated in a human donor with multiple sclerosis. This chain uses TRBV6-1 with TRBJ2-2; TRBD2 matches at 11 bases. The CDR3 DNA sequence: TGTGCCAGCAGTGCCCTAGCGGGGGGAAACACCGGGGAGCTGTTTTTT. The encoded protein is CASSALAGGNTGELFF.